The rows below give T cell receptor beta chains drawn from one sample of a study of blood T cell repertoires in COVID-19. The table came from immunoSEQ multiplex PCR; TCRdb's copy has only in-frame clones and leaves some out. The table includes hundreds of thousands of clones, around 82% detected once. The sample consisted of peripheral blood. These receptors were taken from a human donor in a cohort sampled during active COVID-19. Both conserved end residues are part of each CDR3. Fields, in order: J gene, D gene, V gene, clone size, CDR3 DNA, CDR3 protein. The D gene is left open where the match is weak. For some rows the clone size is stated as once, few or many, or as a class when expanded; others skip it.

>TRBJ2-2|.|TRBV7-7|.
TGTGCTAGCAGCTACAGGGTTAGCGGGGAGCTGTTTTTT
CASSYRVSGELFF
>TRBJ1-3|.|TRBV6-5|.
TGTGCCAGCAGTTCTACTAGCGGAACCATATATTTT
CASSSTSGTIYF
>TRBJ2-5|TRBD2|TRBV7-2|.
TGTGCCAGCAGCCTCGGGACTAGCGGGAAGATTAAAGAGACCCAGTACTTC
CASSLGTSGKIKETQYF
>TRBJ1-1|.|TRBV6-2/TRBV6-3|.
TGTGCCAGCAGTTCCAATACAGGGACTGAAGCTTTCTTT
CASSSNTGTEAFF
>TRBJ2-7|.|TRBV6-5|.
TGTGCCACGGCCCAGGGTAGGTCCTACGAGCAGTACTTC
CATAQGRSYEQYF
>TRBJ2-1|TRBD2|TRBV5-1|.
TGCGCCAGCCTATTGACTAGCGGGAGTACAGATGAGCAGTTCTTC
CASLLTSGSTDEQFF
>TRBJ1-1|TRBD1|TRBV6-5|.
TGTGCCAGCAGTCCGAGACAGGGGAGTAGCACTGAAGCTTTCTTT
CASSPRQGSSTEAFF
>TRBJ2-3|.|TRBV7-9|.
TGTGCCAGCAGCCGAGAGGTCCCAGATACGCAGTATTTT
CASSREVPDTQYF
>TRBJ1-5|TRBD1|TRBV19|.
TGTGCCAGTTTGGACAGGGAAAATCAGCCCCAGCATTTT
CASLDRENQPQHF
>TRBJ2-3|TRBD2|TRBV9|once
TGTGCCAGCAGCGCTACTGCGGGAGGGCCAACAGATACGCAGTATTTT
CASSATAGGPTDTQYF
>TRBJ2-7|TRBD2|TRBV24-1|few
TGTGCCACCAGTGATTTGACTAGCGGGGGACTCTACGAGCAGTACTTC
CATSDLTSGGLYEQYF
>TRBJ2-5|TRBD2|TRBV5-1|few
TGCGCCAGCAGCTTGGAAGCGGGAGGGGGGACCCAGTACTTC
CASSLEAGGGTQYF
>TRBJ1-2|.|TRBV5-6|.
TGTGCCAGCAGCTGGATAACCCAGGGTTGGGATGGCTACACCTTC
CASSWITQGWDGYTF
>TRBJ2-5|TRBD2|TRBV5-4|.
TGTGCCAGCAGCTTTTCTAGCGGGGCATCGGGGACCCAGTACTTC
CASSFSSGASGTQYF
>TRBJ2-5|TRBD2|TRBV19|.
TGTGCCAGTAGTATGGGCCGGGGGGGAGAGACCCAGTACTTC
CASSMGRGGETQYF
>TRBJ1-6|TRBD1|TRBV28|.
TGTGCCAGCAGTTTACAGGGGGCGGAGAATTCACCCCTCCACTTT
CASSLQGAENSPLHF
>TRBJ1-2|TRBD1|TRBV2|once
TGTGCCAGCAGGCTAGGACAGGGGGCTGGTGGCTACACCTTC
CASRLGQGAGGYTF
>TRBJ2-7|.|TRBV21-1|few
TGTGCCAGCAGCAACTACGAGTTCCTAGAGCAGTACTTC
CASSNYEFLEQYF
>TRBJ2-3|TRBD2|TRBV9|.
TGTGCCAGCAGCGCCCTAGCGGGAGGGACAGATACGCAGTATTTT
CASSALAGGTDTQYF
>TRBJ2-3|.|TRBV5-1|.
TGCGCCAGCATTAAAGGGCCGCAGGGTTGGGGAACGCAGTATTTT
CASIKGPQGWGTQYF
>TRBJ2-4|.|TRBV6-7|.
TGTGCCAGCAACGCCAGGTTGGGGGGGGCTGAAATATGGTGGGCCAAAAACATTCAGTACTTC
CASNARLGGAEIWWAKNIQYF
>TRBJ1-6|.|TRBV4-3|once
TGCGCCAGCAGCCAAGATCTTAGTGGCTCCTATAATTCACCCCTCCACTTT
CASSQDLSGSYNSPLHF
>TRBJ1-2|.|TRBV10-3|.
TGTGCCATCAGTGAGTCTATTAGGCGGGAGAAAGGAGACTACACCTTC
CAISESIRREKGDYTF
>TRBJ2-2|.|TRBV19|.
TGTGCCAGTAGTCGCCGCCCGGCGGGATCCGCGAACACCGGGGAGCTGTTTTTT
CASSRRPAGSANTGELFF
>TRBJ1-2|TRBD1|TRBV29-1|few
TGCAGCGTTGGTGAGGGGGCGAGAGGCTACACCTTC
CSVGEGARGYTF
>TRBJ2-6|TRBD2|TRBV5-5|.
TGTGCCAGCAGTTTAGCGGGCCAGAGCTCTGGGGCCAACGTCCTGACTTTC
CASSLAGQSSGANVLTF
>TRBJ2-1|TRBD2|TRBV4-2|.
TGTGCCAGCAGCCAATACCTTGGACTAGCGGGATTATACAATGAGCAGTTCTTC
CASSQYLGLAGLYNEQFF
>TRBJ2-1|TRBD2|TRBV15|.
TGTGCCACCAGCAGTGGACTAGCGGACTCCTACAATGAGCAGTTCTTC
CATSSGLADSYNEQFF
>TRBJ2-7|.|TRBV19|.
TGTGCCAGTAGTATAGAACAGGGTAAGGAGCAGTACTTC
CASSIEQGKEQYF
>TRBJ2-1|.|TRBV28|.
TGTGCCAGCAGGCCGACTACCTACAATGAGCAGTTCTTC
CASRPTTYNEQFF
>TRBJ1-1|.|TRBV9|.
TGTGCCAGCAGCGTAGAATGGGCGGGGACTGAAGCTTTCTTT
CASSVEWAGTEAFF
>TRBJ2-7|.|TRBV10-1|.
TGCGCCAGCAGTAAAAACATCTACGAGCAGTACTTC
CASSKNIYEQYF
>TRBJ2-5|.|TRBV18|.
TGTGCCAGCTCACCATTCTGGGAGGAGACCCAGTACTTC
CASSPFWEETQYF
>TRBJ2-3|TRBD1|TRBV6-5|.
TGTGCCAGCCTCGGCGCAGGGGGCGAAGATACGCAGTATTTT
CASLGAGGEDTQYF
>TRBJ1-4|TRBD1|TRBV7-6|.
TGTGCCAGCAGCAAAGGACAGGGGGGGTATGAAAAACTGTTTTTT
CASSKGQGGYEKLFF
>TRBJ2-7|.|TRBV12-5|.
TGTGCTAGTGGTTTGGTACCCGCCGGGAGAGCCTACGAGCAGTACTTC
CASGLVPAGRAYEQYF
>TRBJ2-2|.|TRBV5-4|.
TGTGCCAGCAGCTTGGCCAGATCGAACACCGGGGAGCTGTTTTTT
CASSLARSNTGELFF
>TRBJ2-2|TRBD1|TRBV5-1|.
TGCGCCAGCAGTTGGGCAGGGGGTCGCACCGGGGAGCTGTTTTTT
CASSWAGGRTGELFF
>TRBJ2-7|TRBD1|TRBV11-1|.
TGTGCCAGCAGCCCCCGGACAGGGCGGGACGAGCAGTACTTC
CASSPRTGRDEQYF
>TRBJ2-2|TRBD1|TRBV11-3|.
TGTGCCAGCAGAAAAAAGACAGGGACCGGGGAGCTGTTTTTT
CASRKKTGTGELFF
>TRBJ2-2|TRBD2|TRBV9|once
TGTGCCAGCAGCGGGGGACTACTTAACACCGGGGAGCTGTTTTTT
CASSGGLLNTGELFF
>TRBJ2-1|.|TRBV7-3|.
TGTGCCAGCAGCCTGAGAAACTCCTACAATGAGCAGTTCTTC
CASSLRNSYNEQFF
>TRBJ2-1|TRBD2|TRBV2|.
TGTGCCAGCACCTATAATATAGCGGGATCTGACAATGAGCAGTTCTTC
CASTYNIAGSDNEQFF
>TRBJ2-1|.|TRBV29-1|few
TGCAGCTCTTCTGGGCAGTACAATGAGCAGTTCTTC
CSSSGQYNEQFF